One sample yielded the 29 T cell receptor beta chains listed below, sequenced in a study of CD8+ T cells in alopecia areata. The sample's treatment: oral pan-JAK inhibitor, 5-10 mg twice daily. It was cDNA, reverse transcribed from extracted RNA, that served as the sequencing template. Sequencing was performed with immunoSEQ multiplex PCR; in TCRdb, only in-frame clones are kept and a portion is missing. This sample has about 190,000 clones; less than 70% occur once, and the top ten carry approximately 1.3%. Here the sequenced sample was CD4+ T cells sorted from blood, taken around week 50, from a patient treated with tofacitinib. All receptors come from a human donor with alopecia areata.

This sequence joins TRBV30 and TRBJ2-7; possibly TRBD2 for D (6 bases). The CDR3 loop spans 13 amino acids. V lost 8 bases to trimming and J lost 1 base, with 15 bases between them. Germline loops: CDR1 GTSNPN, CDR2 SVGIG (reference sequence). CDR3 sequence reads: CAHAAGRSYEQYF. The CDR3 DNA is TGTGCCCACGCAGCGGGCAGATCCTACGAGCAGTACTTC.

This chain joins TRBV5-1 and TRBJ1-6; a weak D match, TRBD1 (6 bases). Trimming shortened V by 4 bases and J by 7 bases, and 12 bases separated the two germline ends. The CDR3 extends over 14 amino acids. Germline-derived CDR1 and CDR2 are SGHRS and YFSETQ. The CDR3 DNA reads TGCGCCAGCAGCCTTCTAGGGGGGAATTCACCCCTCCACTTT. Translation: CASSLLGGNSPLHF.

V gene TRBV20-1 combines with J gene TRBJ2-7, with D possibly TRBD1 on 5 matching bases. Trimming stripped 4 bases from V and 7 bases from J, with 11 bases between. There are 11 residues in the CDR3. From germline, CDR1 is DFQATT and CDR2 SNEGSKA (reference sequence). In DNA form, the CDR3 reads TGCAGTGCTATCAGGGTAGGGGAGCAGTACTTC. Its translation is CSAIRVGEQYF.

The rearrangement joins TRBV30 to TRBJ1-1; D possibly corresponds to TRBD1 (5 bases). From germline, CDR1 is GTSNPN and CDR2 SVGIG (reference sequence). The CDR3 contains 11 residues. V was shortened by 4 bases and J by 5 bases, with 8 bases between the two germline ends. The CDR3 bases are TGTGCCTGGAAAAGGGGTACTGAAGCTTTCTTT. Translating gives CAWKRGTEAFF. Full variable domain (rest looked up from reference TRBV30 and TRBJ1-1): SQTIHQWPATLVQPVGSPLSLECTVEGTSNPNLYWYRQAAGRGLQLLFYSVGIGQISSEVPQNLSASRPQDRQFILSSKKLLLSDSGFYLCAWKRGTEAFFGQGTRLTVV.

This clone was detected only a few times. V is TRBV7-9 and J is TRBJ1-1; D is possibly TRBD1 (6 bases). The CDR3 has 14 residues. V was pared by 5 bases and J by 5 bases, with 15 bases between. Germline V gives CDR1 SEHNR, CDR2 FQNEAQ (reference sequence). This CDR3 reads CASSDAGGGTEAFF. The CDR3 DNA reads TGTGCCAGCAGCGACGCGGGAGGGGGTACTGAAGCTTTCTTT.

This clone has a single count. CDR3 protein: CASSPGGTATYNEQFF. CDR3 sequence (DNA): TGTGCCAGCAGCCCCGGGGGGACGGCAACCTACAATGAGCAGTTCTTC. The V and J genes are TRBV5-6 and TRBJ2-1; TRBD2 agrees at 7 bases. Per the germline V gene, CDR1 is SGHDT and CDR2 is YYEEEE. V lost 4 bases to trimming and J lost 2 bases; unmatched junction nucleotides: 9. The CDR3 runs 16 residues.

The CDR3 protein is CSVASRLNTEAFF. The DNA for the CDR3 is TGCAGCGTTGCTTCCAGGCTGAACACTGAAGCTTTCTTT. The rearrangement uses TRBV29-1 and TRBJ1-1; D is undetermined. Between the trimmed V and J ends, which lost 4 bases and 0 bases, there was a span of 9 bases. The germline V gene encodes CDR1 SQVTM and CDR2 ANQGSEA. This CDR3 has 13 amino acids.

This clone appeared once. The chain uses TRBV6-5 and TRBJ2-4; D unclear. V was pared by 9 bases and J by 0 bases, with 12 bases between. Germline V CDR1 and CDR2: MNHEY, SVGAGI. The length of the CDR3 is 14 residues. CDR3: CASGFGLAKNIQYF. DNA of the CDR3: TGTGCCAGTGGGTTCGGGCTAGCCAAAAACATTCAGTACTTC.

The chain uses TRBV20-1 and TRBJ2-7; no definite D call. Trimming stripped 3 bases from V and 6 bases from J, with 9 bases between. CDR3 length equals 11 residues. Germline V gives CDR1 DFQATT, CDR2 SNEGSKA (reference sequence). The DNA for the CDR3 is TGCAGTGCTAGGGTAGTTTCCGAGCAGTACTTC. Its protein product is CSARVVSEQYF.

The chain joins TRBV27 to TRBJ1-2, with a tentative D call TRBD1 (6 bases). The germline gives CDR1 MNHEY, CDR2 SMNVEV (reference sequence). Trimming left V 5 bases short and J 8 bases short, with 15 bases between. The CDR3 loop spans 13 amino acids. This chain's CDR3 is CASSPQGQLGYTF. The CDR3 DNA reads TGTGCCAGCAGTCCCCAAGGACAGTTAGGCTACACCTTC.

This clone has only a few counts. The same CDR3 also results from other DNA sequences found in this sample. The chain is built from TRBV9 and TRBJ2-1, with D uncertain. The germline V gene has CDR1 SGDLS and CDR2 YYNGEE. Trimming removed 0 bases from V and 9 bases from J, with 13 bases in between. The CDR3 extends over 14 amino acids. In nucleotides, the CDR3 is TGTGCCAGCAGCGTAGGCCCCGAGCTGGGTGAGCAGTTCTTC. Protein product: CASSVGPELGEQFF.

In regard to this clone: Since no conserved phenylalanine or tryptophan closes the CDR3, a read error is the likely cause. V usage is TRBV27 and J usage is TRBJ2-7; TRBD1 is a possible D gene (5 bases). The germline V gene has CDR1 MNHEY and CDR2 SMNVEV (reference sequence). V lost 5 bases and J 3 bases, leaving 17 bases between the germline ends. The CDR3 is 15 amino acids. This chain's CDR3 is CASSPRPDSVYEQYL. The CDR3 DNA sequence: TGTGCCAGCAGTCCCCGCCCCGACAGCGTCTACGAGCAGTACTTG.

This clone was counted between two and nine times. The V and J genes are TRBV23-1 and TRBJ1-5; D uncertain. TRBV23-1 is an ORF, with its function uncertain. The germline V and J ends were trimmed by 8 bases and 3 bases, with 11 bases remaining between them. The CDR3 sequence is 13 residues long. CDR3 in DNA: TGCGCCAGCCCCCGGTTAGACAATCAGCCCCAGCATTTT. It codes for CASPRLDNQPQHF.

The chain recombines TRBV7-2 with TRBJ2-4, with 8 bases that match TRBD1. Looked up from germline, CDR1 is SGHTA and CDR2 is FQGNSA. There are 16 residues in the CDR3. With V trimmed by 1 base and J by 7 bases, 9 bases remained unmatched. CDR3 DNA: TGTGCCAGCAGCTTAGGGTGGGCAGGGGGCGCGAACATTCAGTACTTC. Translated: CASSLGWAGGANIQYF.

The rearrangement joins TRBV29-1 to TRBJ2-7; D is possibly TRBD1 (6 bases). Germline CDR1 reads SQVTM; CDR2 reads ANQGSEA. The CDR3 is made up of 13 amino acids. Trimming pared 4 bases from V and 5 bases from J, leaving 15 bases between. CDR3 protein: CSVGGSRGDEQYF. As DNA, the CDR3 is TGCAGCGTTGGTGGGTCCAGGGGAGACGAGCAGTACTTC.

This clone was seen only once. The chain carries TRBV20-1 and TRBJ2-7; D remains ambiguous. V lost 6 bases to trimming and J lost 5 bases, with 11 bases between them. This CDR3 region has 11 residues. The germline V gene encodes CDR1 DFQATT and CDR2 SNEGSKA (reference sequence). The CDR3 bases are TGCAGTGCCCCGACTTATCACGAGCAGTACTTC. Its protein product is CSAPTYHEQYF.

This clone appeared many times. The chain links TRBV4-3 to TRBJ1-2; no definite D call. The CDR3 has 14 amino acids. Trimming took off 1 base at V and 4 bases at J, with 10 bases between the two ends. In germline, CDR1 is LGHNA, CDR2 YSLEER. The CDR3 spells CASSQGSTVYGYTF. The CDR3 DNA sequence: TGCGCCAGCAGCCAAGGGAGCACGGTCTATGGCTACACCTTC.

This chain connects TRBV30 to TRBJ2-3; D might be TRBD2 (6 bases). Trimming shortened V by 0 bases and J by 4 bases, and 11 bases separated the two germline ends. The germline CDR1 and CDR2 sequences are GTSNPN and SVGIG (reference sequence). The CDR3 loop spans 14 amino acids. CDR3: CAWSVGRGSDTQYF. The CDR3 nucleotides are TGTGCCTGGAGTGTAGGGCGGGGTTCAGATACGCAGTATTTT.

The chain employs TRBV12-5 and TRBJ2-7; TRBD2 is a possible D gene (5 bases). The CDR3 spans 14 residues. V lost 4 bases, J lost 3 bases, and 13 bases lay in between. Germline lookup yields CDR1 LGHNT and CDR2 FRNRAP. The CDR3 region is CASGSRTGNYEQYF. In DNA, the CDR3 is TGTGCTAGTGGTTCCCGGACGGGGAACTACGAGCAGTACTTC.

The chain combines TRBV5-1 with TRBJ1-1, with D perhaps matching TRBD1 (6 bases). The V end was cut by 0 bases, the J end by 1 base, with 10 bases between. Germline V lookup: CDR1 SGHRS, CDR2 YFSETQ. This CDR3 comprises 15 residues. CDR3 coding DNA: TGCGCCAGCAGCTTGGGGGGGCAACCGAACACTGAAGCTTTCTTT. It translates to CASSLGGQPNTEAFF.

In this sample, this clone turned up once. The genes are TRBV5-6 and TRBJ1-2; 7 bases align to TRBD1. Per germline, CDR1 SGHDT and CDR2 YYEEEE. The J segment lost 8 bases and the V segment lost 0 bases, leaving 7 bases of the junction unmatched. The CDR3 contains 14 residues. The CDR3 DNA follows: TGTGCCAGCAGCTTGGTGGACAGGCAGGACGGCTACACCTTC. This encodes CASSLVDRQDGYTF.

The J gene is TRBJ1-2, the V gene TRBV7-2; unclear D gene. V was cut by 5 bases and J by 8 bases, with 15 bases left in between. The CDR3 contains 13 residues. Germline CDR1 is SGHTA and CDR2 is FQGNSA. The CDR3 DNA reads as TGTGCCAGCAGCGCAGACGCCATGGGAGGCTACACCTTC. Its protein is CASSADAMGGYTF.

The chain joins TRBV5-4 to TRBJ2-1; D is ambiguous. The CDR3 runs to 13 residues. Germline CDR1 SGHNT, CDR2 YYREEE (reference sequence). V was cut by 0 bases and J by 7 bases, with 8 bases left in between. CDR3 nucleotides: TGTGCCAGCAGCTTGGCCGGCAATAATGAGCAGTTCTTC. Encoded protein: CASSLAGNNEQFF.

The rearrangement links TRBV27 to TRBJ1-5; weak D call: TRBD1 (6 bases). CDR3 length equals 16 residues. Trimming removed 5 bases at V and 6 bases at J, with 20 bases between. Germline V gene data show CDR1 as MNHEY and CDR2 as SMNVEV (reference sequence). The CDR3 region has the DNA TGTGCCAGCAGTCCTCACCATGGGGCAGGGGCTCAGCCCCAGCATTTT. This translates into CASSPHHGAGAQPQHF.

This chain links TRBV29-1 with TRBJ2-5; D ambiguous. This CDR3 has 12 amino acids. The V end was cut by 7 bases, the J end by 0 bases, with 9 bases between. In germline, CDR1 is SQVTM, CDR2 ANQGSEA. CDR3 amino acids: CSGRLYQETQYF. CDR3 DNA sequence: TGCAGCGGAAGACTTTACCAAGAGACCCAGTACTTC.

The rearrangement joins TRBV29-1 to TRBJ2-7; D ambiguous. V lost 2 bases and J 7 bases, leaving 12 bases between the germline ends. Germline CDR1 and CDR2: SQVTM and ANQGSEA. The CDR3 has 12 amino acids. The CDR3 is CSVELDGKEQYF. The CDR3 DNA is TGCAGCGTTGAACTAGATGGGAAGGAGCAGTACTTC.

The V and J genes are TRBV7-2 and TRBJ2-5; the D is unclear. Trimming pared 4 bases from V and 2 bases from J, leaving 11 bases between. This CDR3 contains 14 residues. The V gene's germline CDR1 is SGHTA and CDR2 FQGNSA. CDR3 in amino acids: CASSYRSAQETQYF. The CDR3 bases are TGTGCCAGCAGCTATCGGTCAGCACAAGAGACCCAGTACTTC.

The J gene is TRBJ2-3, the V gene TRBV29-1; possible D gene TRBD2, 5 bases. CDR1 and CDR2 (germline): SQVTM, ANQGSEA. The V and J ends lost 6 bases and 0 bases respectively, with 10 bases between them. This CDR3 has 13 amino acids. The CDR3 nucleotides are TGCAGCGTCAGCGGTCGGAGCACAGATACGCAGTATTTT. Encoded protein: CSVSGRSTDTQYF.

This clone was seen just once. This chain joins TRBV18 and TRBJ2-3, with D unresolved. Trimming left V 6 bases short and J 1 base short, with 20 bases between. CDR3 length equals 17 residues. In germline, CDR1 is KGHSH, CDR2 LQKENI. In DNA, the CDR3 is TGTGCCAGCTCCCCCACCAGAAGGTCAGACCGCACAGATACGCAGTATTTT. Its protein product is CASSPTRRSDRTDTQYF.